The 5 T cell receptor beta chains presented below share a single source sample, sequenced in a study of blood T cell repertoires in COVID-19. Clones were read by immunoSEQ multiplex PCR, and TCRdb kept only the in-frame ones, dropping some. This sample has over 70,000 clones, with approximately 76% found just once. Specimen: peripheral blood. These receptors were collected from a man in his 70s with acute or convalescent COVID-19.

V and J are TRBV4-1 and TRBJ1-5; 7 bases map to TRBD1. This CDR3 is 15 amino acids long. Germline V gene lookup returns CDR1 MGHRA and CDR2 YSYEKL. V lost 3 bases and J lost 4; bases outside the gene matches: 6. In DNA, the CDR3 is TGCGCCAGCAGCCAGTTAACAGGGGCAAATCAGCCCCAGCATTTT. Its translation: CASSQLTGANQPQHF.

This chain links TRBV2 with TRBJ2-5; D perhaps matches TRBD1 (5 bases). There are 14 residues in the CDR3. CDR1 and CDR2 (germline): SNHLY, FYNNEI. V gave up 3 bases and J gave up 0 bases, with 8 bases separating them. CDR3 in amino acids: CASSDRQYQETQYF. As DNA, the CDR3 is TGTGCCAGCAGTGATCGACAGTACCAAGAGACCCAGTACTTC.

The genes are TRBV19 and TRBJ1-5; the match to TRBD1 covers 7 bases. V shed 1 base and J 3 bases; nucleotides not matched to a gene: 6. Germline V gene data show CDR1 as LNHDA and CDR2 as SQIVND (reference sequence). The CDR3 consists of 16 residues. In DNA form, the CDR3 reads TGTGCCAGTAGTATAGGTACAGGGGCCTTCAATCAGCCCCAGCATTTT. Amino acid sequence: CASSIGTGAFNQPQHF.

CDR3: CASSQYIRASAPGELFF. The CDR3 DNA follows: TGTGCCAGTAGTCAGTATATCAGGGCTAGCGCCCCCGGGGAGCTGTTTTTT. The chain uses TRBV19 and TRBJ2-2; TRBD2 might be the D (6 bases). This CDR3 has 17 residues. V lost 5 bases and J 6 bases, leaving 22 bases between the germline ends. Germline CDR1 reads LNHDA; CDR2 reads SQIVND (reference sequence).

The chain couples TRBV5-1 to TRBJ1-1; TRBD1 is a possible D gene (5 bases). CDR1 is SGHRS, CDR2 YFSETQ, per germline. V was cut by 0 bases and J by 0 bases, with 6 bases left in between. The CDR3 is 14 amino acids. The CDR3 region is CASSLAGMNTEAFF. CDR3 in DNA: TGCGCCAGCAGCTTGGCAGGGATGAACACTGAAGCTTTCTTT.